These 18 T cell receptor beta chains came from one sample sequenced in a study of T-cell reconstitution after alpha-beta-depleted transplantation in children. During its preparation, the TCRbeta library received unique molecular identifiers. TCRdb analysed the PCR reads with MiXCR anew, one entry per CDR3 protein. Of 500,000 or so distinct CDR3 sequences detected, roughly an eighth appear once; the ten largest clones hold around 15%. The material sequenced was PBMCs, mostly from graft donor cells, taken 180 days after TCRalphabeta/CD19-depleted stem cell transplant. The receptors were gathered from a female patient between 2 and 15 years old who had a stem cell transplant for aplastic anemia, so the T cells may come from the graft donor.

This clonotype was recorded at least ten times. The J gene is TRBJ2-7, the V gene TRBV21-1; the D call of TRBD1 is as the table states it, not checked on the DNA. TRBV21-1 is listed as a pseudogene. The CDR3 totals 17 residues. The CDR3 DNA follows: TGTGCCAGCAGCACGGTAACCCAAGGGGGATATTATTACGAGCAGTACGTC. Its protein is CASSTVTQGGYYYEQYV.

V is TRBV6-5 and J is TRBJ1-5, with D possibly matching TRBD1 (5 bases). The V and J ends lost 2 bases and 6 bases respectively, with 17 bases between them. Germline CDR1 and CDR2: MNHEY and SVGAGI. The CDR3 has 16 amino acids. CDR3 DNA: TGTGCCAGCAGTTACCGAGGGGTGGGGGGGGGTCAGCCCCAGCATTTT. Amino acids: CASSYRGVGGGQPQHF.

This clonotype showed up many times. This sequence joins TRBV20-1 and TRBJ2-7; TRBD1 matches at 9 bases. This CDR3 has 14 residues. Germline CDR1 reads DFQATT; CDR2 reads SNEGSKA (reference sequence). V trimming: 2 bases; J trimming: 3 bases; junction bases outside the gene matches: 5. CDR3 nucleotide sequence: TGCAGTGCTAGACAGGGACAGGGTGGCTACGAGCAGTACTTC. Translated: CSARQGQGGYEQYF.

This sequence joins TRBV19 and TRBJ2-5, with 7 positions matching TRBD1. The CDR3 spans 16 residues. From germline, CDR1 is LNHDA and CDR2 SQIVND (reference sequence). The V and J ends lost 4 bases and 3 bases, in that order; junction bases with no gene match: 11. The CDR3 bases are TGTGCCAGTAGTAACGGACAGGTCCACGTTAAAGAGACCCAGTACTTC. It specifies CASSNGQVHVKETQYF.

This clonotype was found a few times. The V and J genes are TRBV9 and TRBJ2-2, with TRBD1 matching over 7 bases. Germline assignment: CDR1 SGDLS and CDR2 YYNGEE. CDR3 length: 16 residues. V dropped 2 bases and J dropped 5; count of bases not matched to a gene: 9. This CDR3 is CASSVQDRVWTGELFF. DNA of the CDR3: TGTGCCAGCAGCGTCCAAGACAGGGTGTGGACCGGGGAGCTGTTTTTT.

The chain combines TRBV29-1 with TRBJ2-4, with D possibly matching TRBD2 (6 bases). The germline V gene encodes CDR1 SQVTM and CDR2 ANQGSEA. V lost 5 bases, J lost 1 base, and 12 bases lay in between. The CDR3 sequence is 14 residues long. The DNA for the CDR3 is TGCAGCGTTCGCGGAGGGGTCGCCAAAAACATTCAGTACTTC. Its translation is CSVRGGVAKNIQYF.

The table lists this clonotype with a few counts. This chain joins TRBV20-1 and TRBJ2-1; D assignment may be TRBD1 or TRBD2 (5 bases each). The V and J ends lost 3 bases and 1 base respectively, with 13 bases between them. This CDR3 is 15 amino acids long. The V gene's germline CDR1 is DFQATT and CDR2 SNEGSKA (reference sequence). CDR3 residues: CSASPVGVSYNEQFF. The DNA for the CDR3 is TGCAGTGCTAGTCCCGTGGGGGTATCCTACAATGAGCAGTTCTTC.

Ten or more counts support this clonotype. V gene TRBV29-1 combines with J gene TRBJ2-5, with TRBD1 matching 9 bases. Germline V CDR1 and CDR2: SQVTM, ANQGSEA. The CDR3 has 13 residues. V shed 4 bases, J shed 5 bases, and the junction held 5 bases outside the gene matches. The CDR3 DNA reads TGCAGCGTTGCCACCGGGACAGGGGAGACCCAGTACTTC. Translating it yields CSVATGTGETQYF.

This clonotype was counted only a few times. This CDR3 reads CASSLARTSGGSSYNEQFF. The CDR3 coding sequence is TGTGCCAGCAGCTTAGCGAGGACTAGCGGGGGTAGCTCCTACAATGAGCAGTTCTTC. This chain joins TRBV7-2 and TRBJ2-1, with 13 bases fitting TRBD2. Germline values: CDR1 SGHTA, CDR2 FQGNSA. V gave up 0 bases and J gave up 0 bases; unmatched junction bases: 5. The CDR3 is made up of 19 amino acids.

The chain carries TRBV4-3 and TRBJ2-2; TRBD1 agrees at 8 bases. Germline V CDR1 and CDR2: LGHNA, YSLEER. V dropped 2 bases and J dropped 4; count of bases not matched to a gene: 6. CDR3 length: 16 residues. DNA for the CDR3: TGCGCCAGCAGCCAACCGGACAGGGCATCCACCGGGGAGCTGTTTTTT. Its protein is CASSQPDRASTGELFF.

V gene TRBV7-6 combines with J gene TRBJ2-3; 7 bases are shared with TRBD1. V lost 5 bases, J lost 1 base, and 6 bases stayed unmatched. The CDR3 spans 15 residues. Germline V gives CDR1 SGHVS, CDR2 FNYEAQ. The CDR3 reads CASSRTGTGTDTQYF. CDR3 sequence (DNA): TGTGCCAGCAGCAGGACCGGGACAGGCACAGATACGCAGTATTTT.

This clonotype has more than one count but fewer than ten. CDR3 amino acids: CASSSSNRGSMNTEAFF. The CDR3 DNA reads TGTGCCAGCAGTTCCTCGAACAGGGGGAGCATGAACACTGAAGCTTTCTTT. This chain connects TRBV7-9 to TRBJ1-1; TRBD1 matches at 8 bases. The CDR3 totals 17 residues. The ends lost 6 bases at V and 0 bases at J; junction bases unmatched: 12. Germline V CDR1 and CDR2: SEHNR, FQNEAQ (reference sequence).

The chain is built from TRBV14 and TRBJ2-1, with D tentatively TRBD2 (6 bases). Germline assignment: CDR1 SGHDN and CDR2 FVKESK. V gave up 1 base and J gave up 3 bases, with 10 bases separating them. The CDR3 spans 15 residues. The CDR3 reads CASSQGAGFYNEQFF. In nucleotides, the CDR3 is TGTGCCAGCAGCCAAGGAGCGGGCTTCTACAATGAGCAGTTCTTC.

Only a few counts were recorded for this clonotype. V is TRBV18 and J is TRBJ2-3; TRBD2 matches 14 bases. V dropped 3 bases and J dropped 0; count of bases not matched to a gene: 2. The CDR3 extends over 17 amino acids. The germline gives CDR1 KGHSH, CDR2 LQKENI. CDR3 region: CASSPGTSGSSTDTQYF. The DNA of the CDR3 is TGTGCCAGCTCACCCGGGACTAGCGGGAGCAGCACAGATACGCAGTATTTT.

The chain recombines TRBV6-5 with TRBJ2-1; 10 nucleotides agree with TRBD2. With 6 bases clipped from V and 0 bases from J, the junction kept 5 bases outside the gene matches. This CDR3 is built from 16 residues. Germline V CDR1 and CDR2: MNHEY, SVGAGI. CDR3 loop: CASRATSGLSYNEQFF. The CDR3 DNA reads as TGTGCCAGCAGGGCGACTAGCGGGCTCTCCTACAATGAGCAGTTCTTC.

As for this clonotype: A much more abundant neighbour one base away suggests this may be a read error. This chain links TRBV29-1 with TRBJ2-1, with TRBD2 identical over 9 bases. CDR1 is SQVTM and CDR2 is ANQGSEA in the germline V gene. The CDR3 runs 18 residues. The CDR3 DNA follows: TGCAGCGTTGAGGCTCGTAGCGGGAGATTTAGGTCCTACAATGACCAGTTCTTC. This encodes CSVEARSGRFRSYNDQFF.

This clonotype appeared a few times. The V gene is TRBV6-1, the J gene TRBJ2-5; 8 bases line up with TRBD1. V shed 6 bases and J 3 bases; nucleotides not matched to a gene: 6. Germline V gene sequence: CDR1 MNHNS, CDR2 SASEGT. CDR3 length: 14 amino acids. CDR3 DNA sequence: TGTGCCAGCAGCTCGAGGACAGGGAAAGAGACCCAGTACTTC. It specifies CASSSRTGKETQYF.

This clonotype was picked up many times. The V and J genes are TRBV3-1 and TRBJ2-2, with D perhaps TRBD1 or TRBD2 (5 bases each). The CDR3 covers 15 residues. The V gene's germline CDR1 is LGHDT and CDR2 YNNKEL (reference sequence). Trimming pared 4 bases from V and 1 base from J, leaving 10 bases between. The CDR3 region is CASSPGTGNTGELFF. Here the CDR3 DNA reads TGTGCCAGCAGCCCTGGGACGGGGAACACCGGGGAGCTGTTTTTT.